These 17 T cell receptor beta chains came from one sample sequenced in a study of T-cell memory formation after mild COVID-19. In TCRdb, the 5' RACE reads were re-called with MiXCR into one record per CDR3 protein. This table has approximately 150,000 distinct CDR3 sequences, roughly 15% appearing once. The sequencing input was PBMCs or a T cell subset sorted from them (not recorded which). These receptors all stem from an adult woman who had mild COVID-19 (a few samples of this study predate the infection). Cell type and time point are not known.

This clonotype turned up a few times. V usage is TRBV20-1 and J usage is TRBJ1-3; D remains ambiguous. This CDR3 has 16 amino acids. V lost 0 bases to trimming and J lost 0 bases, with 12 bases between them. The germline V gene has CDR1 DFQATT and CDR2 SNEGSKA (reference sequence). CDR3 sequence: CSARDARTNSGNTIYF. The CDR3 nucleotides are TGCAGTGCTAGAGATGCCAGGACCAACTCTGGAAACACCATATATTTT.

This chain links TRBV18 with TRBJ1-6; D is possibly TRBD1 (6 bases). This CDR3 is 15 amino acids long. With 2 bases removed from V and 7 bases from J, the gap between germline ends came to 12 bases. CDR1 and CDR2 from the germline V gene are KGHSH and LQKENI. This CDR3 reads CASSPDRTRNSPLHF. CDR3 in DNA: TGTGCCAGCTCACCAGACAGGACTAGGAATTCACCCCTCCACTTT.

This sequence joins TRBV5-1 and TRBJ1-3; 9 nucleotides match TRBD1. CDR3 length: 16 amino acids. V lost 4 bases and J lost 3; bases outside the gene matches: 8. Germline-derived CDR1 and CDR2 are SGHRS and YFSETQ. CDR3 sequence reads: CASSRTSGQGGNTIYF. As DNA, the CDR3 is TGCGCCAGCAGCCGTACATCGGGACAGGGTGGAAACACCATATATTTT. The variable domain in full, completed from reference TRBV5-1 and TRBJ1-3, reads KAGVTQTPRYLIKTRGQQVTLSCSPISGHRSVSWYQQTPGQGLQFLFEYFSETQRNKGNFPGRFSGRQFSNSRSEMNVSTLELGDSALYLCASSRTSGQGGNTIYFGEGSWLTVV.

This clonotype was counted at least ten times. The gene calls are TRBV4-1 and TRBJ2-2; D may correspond to TRBD1 or TRBD2 (6 bases each). Trimming left V 4 bases short and J 1 base short, with 22 bases between. Germline V gene lookup returns CDR1 MGHRA and CDR2 YSYEKL. This CDR3 comprises 19 residues. The CDR3 DNA sequence: TGCGCCAGCAGCCTGATCGACAGGAGGCTAGCGCGGAACACCGGGGAGCTGTTTTTT. Its translation is CASSLIDRRLARNTGELFF.

This clonotype was recorded a few times. The chain combines TRBV20-1 with TRBJ2-1, with 8 bases fitting TRBD2. V gave up 7 bases and J gave up 10 bases; unmatched junction bases: 15. CDR1 DFQATT and CDR2 SNEGSKA come from the germline V gene (reference sequence). This CDR3 is built from 14 residues. The CDR3 sequence is CSDLGLAGPREQFF. CDR3 coding DNA: TGCAGTGACTTGGGTCTAGCGGGTCCGCGGGAGCAGTTCTTC.

The chain joins TRBV19 to TRBJ1-5; 7 bases map to TRBD1. Germline V CDR1 and CDR2: LNHDA, SQIVND (reference sequence). The CDR3 has 17 amino acids. V lost 3 bases, J lost 9 bases, and 17 bases stayed unmatched. The CDR3 reads CASSIRQSNRQGAPQHF. The DNA for the CDR3 is TGTGCCAGTAGTATCCGCCAGAGTAACAGACAGGGAGCGCCCCAGCATTTT.

V is TRBV5-6 and J is TRBJ1-1; D is unresolved. V was trimmed by 4 bases and J by 0 bases, leaving 10 bases between them. There are 14 residues in the CDR3. The germline CDR1 and CDR2 sequences are SGHDT and YYEEEE. In DNA form, the CDR3 reads TGTGCCAGCAGCGGCCGTTTGGTGAACACTGAAGCTTTCTTT. Protein sequence: CASSGRLVNTEAFF.

The chain couples TRBV7-9 to TRBJ2-1; D remains ambiguous. V was clipped by 2 bases and J by 10 bases, with 6 bases between them. Per the germline V gene, CDR1 is SEHNR and CDR2 is FQNEAQ (reference sequence). The CDR3 is 11 residues long. This CDR3 is CASSLQWEQFF. CDR3 sequence (DNA): TGTGCCAGCAGCTTACAGTGGGAGCAGTTCTTC.

The V call is TRBV19, the J call TRBJ2-1; 9 bases are shared with TRBD2. From germline, CDR1 is LNHDA and CDR2 SQIVND (reference sequence). Trimming removed 5 bases from V and 9 bases from J; junction bases left unmatched: 17. This CDR3 comprises 17 residues. CDR3 sequence: CASSPSSGAGGDGEQFF. DNA for the CDR3: TGTGCCAGTAGTCCCAGCTCGGGTGCGGGGGGGGACGGTGAGCAGTTCTTC.

This clonotype was seen a few times. CDR3 bases: TGTGCCAGCAGCGCCCGGACAGGTCGGGCCGGGGAGCTGTTTTTT. This gives the protein CASSARTGRAGELFF. The gene calls are TRBV9 and TRBJ2-2, with 7 bases that match TRBD1. With 3 bases clipped from V and 6 bases from J, the junction kept 8 bases outside the gene matches. Germline values: CDR1 SGDLS, CDR2 YYNGEE. The CDR3 covers 15 residues.

The chain joins TRBV29-1 to TRBJ1-5; 11 nucleotides line up with TRBD1. Per the germline V gene, CDR1 is SQVTM and CDR2 is ANQGSEA. The CDR3 has 15 residues. The trim removed 6 bases at V and 2 bases at J, leaving 6 bases unmatched. The CDR3 spells CSVLGTGGGNQPQHF. CDR3 nucleotides: TGCAGCGTCCTGGGGACAGGGGGGGGCAATCAGCCCCAGCATTTT.

This clonotype was counted a few times. V usage is TRBV12-3 or TRBV12-4 and J usage is TRBJ2-3; D might be TRBD2 (6 bases). Trimming removed 6 bases from V and 2 bases from J, with 12 bases in between. CDR3 length equals 14 residues. The CDR3 region has the DNA TGTGCCAGCAGCGGACTACCCCACACAGATACGCAGTATTTT. It specifies CASSGLPHTDTQYF.

Only a few counts were recorded for this clonotype. The chain links TRBV24-1 to TRBJ1-1; possibly TRBD1 for D (5 bases). Germline-derived CDR1 and CDR2 are KGHDR and SFDVKD. V gave up 5 bases and J gave up 2 bases, with 11 bases separating them. The CDR3 extends over 14 amino acids. The CDR3 bases are TGTGCCACCAGTGGGGCAGGGACCAACACTGAAGCTTTCTTT. This translates into CATSGAGTNTEAFF.

This clonotype was seen ten or more times. The V gene is TRBV5-4, the J gene TRBJ2-3, with a weak D call TRBD2 (5 bases). The CDR3 covers 12 residues. CDR1 and CDR2 (germline): SGHNT, YYREEE (reference sequence). The germline V and J ends were trimmed by 2 bases and 11 bases, with 12 bases remaining between them. The CDR3 here is CASSFSGLGQYF. The CDR3 DNA is TGTGCCAGCAGCTTCTCGGGGTTGGGGCAGTATTTT.

This clonotype was seen only a few times. This rearrangement joins TRBV9 to TRBJ2-1; D is perhaps TRBD1 (6 bases). The CDR3 runs to 12 residues. Trimming took 6 bases from V and 8 from J, leaving 12 bases between them. Per germline, CDR1 SGDLS and CDR2 YYNGEE. For the CDR3, the DNA is TGTGCCAGCAACAAACAGGGTTATGAGCAGTTCTTC. Its translation is CASNKQGYEQFF.

The rearrangement joins TRBV19 to TRBJ2-1; D possibly corresponds to TRBD2 (5 bases). This CDR3 contains 14 residues. The V end lost 3 bases, the J end lost 10 bases, and 16 bases lay between the germline ends. The germline V gene encodes CDR1 LNHDA and CDR2 SQIVND (reference sequence). The CDR3 region has the DNA TGTGCCAGTAGTATCCCCCCGGACTCCAGGGAGCAGTTCTTC. It is translated as CASSIPPDSREQFF.

This chain joins TRBV5-6 and TRBJ2-2; 13 bases agree with TRBD2. The CDR3 loop spans 15 amino acids. Germline lookup yields CDR1 SGHDT and CDR2 YYEEEE. The V gene end was trimmed by 4 bases and the J gene end by 10 bases; junction bases not matched to a gene: 7. The CDR3 reads CASSPGTSGNVELFF. Here the CDR3 DNA reads TGTGCCAGCAGCCCGGGGACTAGCGGGAACGTGGAGCTGTTTTTT. The variable domain in full, completed from reference TRBV5-6 and TRBJ2-2, reads DAGVTQSPTHLIKTRGQQVTLRCSPKSGHDTVSWYQQALGQGPQFIFQYYEEEERQRGNFPDRFSGHQFPNYSSELNVNALLLGDSALYLCASSPGTSGNVELFFGEGSRLTVL.